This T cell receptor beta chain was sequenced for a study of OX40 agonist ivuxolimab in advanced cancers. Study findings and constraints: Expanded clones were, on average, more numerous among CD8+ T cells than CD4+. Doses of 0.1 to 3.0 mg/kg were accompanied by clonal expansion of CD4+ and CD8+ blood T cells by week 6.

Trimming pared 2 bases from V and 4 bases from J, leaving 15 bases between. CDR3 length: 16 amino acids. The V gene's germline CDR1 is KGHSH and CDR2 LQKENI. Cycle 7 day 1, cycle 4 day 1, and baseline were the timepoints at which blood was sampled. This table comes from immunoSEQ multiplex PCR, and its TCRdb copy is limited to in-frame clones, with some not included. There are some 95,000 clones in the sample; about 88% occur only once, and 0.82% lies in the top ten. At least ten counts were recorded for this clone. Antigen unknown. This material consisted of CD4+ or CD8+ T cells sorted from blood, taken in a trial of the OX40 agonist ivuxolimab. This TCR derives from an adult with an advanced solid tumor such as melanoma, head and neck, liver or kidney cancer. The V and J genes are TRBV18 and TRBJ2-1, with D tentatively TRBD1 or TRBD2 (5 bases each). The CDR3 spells CASSPKEGPIYNEQFF. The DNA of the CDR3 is TGTGCCAGCTCACCAAAAGAGGGACCCATTTACAATGAGCAGTTCTTC.